This T cell receptor beta chain was identified during a study of T cell repertoires in cytomegalovirus infection. Study observations and caveats: In two of eight donors, the top clonotype was HLA-C-restricted CMV-specific.

Germline CDR1 SGHVS, CDR2 FQNEAQ. The CDR3 runs 15 residues. V lost 1 base to trimming and J lost 6 bases; unmatched junction nucleotides: 4. This clonotype was recorded many times. Its antigen is unidentified. MiXCR, applied by TCRdb to the reads, yields one record per CDR3 protein. This repertoire shows about 490,000 distinct CDR3 sequences, 16% found once; its top ten account for approximately 24%. The clonotype comes from a human donor in good health (CMV status not recorded). Some clones in this sample may be carry-over from other donors' samples. Sequencing input: CD8+ T cells from PBMCs. The chain couples TRBV7-8 to TRBJ2-1, with TRBD2 matching over 9 bases. DNA of the CDR3: TGTGCCAGCAGCTTAGAGGCGGGGGGGCCCAATGAGCAGTTCTTC. It specifies CASSLEAGGPNEQFF.